This TCR beta chain was recorded in a study of blood T cell repertoires in COVID-19. About the study: Sites in the United States, Italy and Spain provided acute and convalescent COVID-19 samples. Sources were T cells, B-cell-depleted T cells, or PBMCs; the material itself was cDNA or gDNA.

During active infection, Seattle patients enrolled and were then monitored through disease. How the authors handled the data: The authors estimated nucleated cell counts from reference gene primer amplification. Assay used: immunoSEQ multiplex PCR; TCRdb lists only in-frame clones, some missing. The V and J calls and clone size come from that table; D and trimming were worked out from the DNA. This table holds about 160,000 clones, 65% to 90% found once. This CDR3 is built from 15 residues. Trimming removed 7 bases from V and 0 bases from J, with 13 bases in between. The germline V gene encodes CDR1 LNHDA and CDR2 SQIVND (reference sequence).

The receptor was derived from a woman in her forties with COVID-19, enrolled during active disease. Material for sequencing was peripheral blood. The chain has TRBV19 and TRBJ2-1; D may be TRBD2 (5 bases). In nucleotides, the CDR3 is TGTGCCAGTACCACGAGGGCAGACTCCTACAATGAGCAGTTCTTC. This encodes CASTTRADSYNEQFF.